This entry is about one T cell receptor beta chain. Its cognate antigen is unknown. CDR3 size: 14 residues. Trimming left V 0 bases short and J 5 bases short, with 10 bases between. Germline V lookup: CDR1 MNHEY, CDR2 SMNVEV (reference sequence). The study enrolled ophthalmopathy donors with moderate-to-severe activity, CAS ≥3, NOSPECS ≥4 and duration under 3 months. These data belong to a study of Graves' ophthalmopathy and Graves' hyperthyroidism. Turning to the study itself: Peripheral blood collection took place at initial diagnosis, before any treatment.

Points from the study as a whole: Appearing in blood as well were most expanded thyroid clonotypes above 0.001 frequency.

Amplified TCR beta CDR3 regions were obtained using RNA transcripts as template. In the first round, RT-PCR was carried out with HTBI primers, and a multiplex PCR formed the second round. TCRdb called the multiplex PCR reads again in MiXCR, with one record for every CDR3 protein. The table lists 40,000 to 50,000 distinct CDR3 sequences, under 65% of them singletons. The clonotype originates from an adult man with Graves' ophthalmopathy. The chain links TRBV27 to TRBJ1-2; no firm D call. Input material: peripheral blood. The DNA for the CDR3 is TGTGCCAGCAGTTTATCGAAAGGCGGGTATGGCTACACCTTC. Translated: CASSLSKGGYGYTF.